This T cell receptor (beta chain) was identified during a study of response to subunit inactivated influenza vaccine. The study's findings and limits: That few new T cells are recruited by each seasonal influenza vaccination was the authors' suggestion.

Trimming removed 2 bases from V and 4 bases from J, with 5 bases in between. Per the germline V gene, CDR1 is MDHEN and CDR2 is SYDVKM. The CDR3 covers 12 residues. The table lists this clonotype with many counts. The antigen is undetermined. TCRdb re-analysed the RT-PCR reads in MiXCR, keeping a single row per CDR3 protein. The table shows over 300,000 distinct CDR3 sequences, with just over 20% occurring only once. The J gene is TRBJ1-2, the V gene TRBV28; D is ambiguous. The TCR sequence derives from a man in his fifties or sixties who received an inactivated influenza vaccine. The sample in question was PBMCs from blood, obtained 21 months after vaccination. In DNA, the CDR3 is TGTGCCAGCAGTTTAGGCGTCTATGGCTACACCTTC. It yields the protein CASSLGVYGYTF.